This T cell receptor beta chain was identified in a study of human T cells and chemical hapten exposure. Study-wide context: In the roughly 24-week study, patients were dosed weekly with diphenylcyclopropenone on the scalp throughout.

Points from the study as a whole: Expanded TCR counts at PT1 went up together with patch test score, a positive correlation.

Regarding time point: patch test 2, 6 weeks after DPC sensitization. As for treatment: therapeutic diphenylcyclopropenone sensitization with weekly scalp DPC. Germline CDR1 is SNHLY and CDR2 is FYNNEI. The ends were cut back, 1 base at V and 5 bases at J, with 14 bases in the middle. The CDR3 has 15 residues. Within the library, unique molecular identifiers were attached to each individual cDNA molecule. TCRdb independently ran MiXCR on the RACE reads; one entry per CDR3 protein. The table shows about 350,000 distinct CDR3 sequences, with more than 5% occurring only once. As to this clonotype: Antigen specificity is unknown.

This TCR was sampled from a woman between 18 and 29 years old with alopecia areata. Some clones in this sample may be carry-over from other donors' samples. The J gene is TRBJ1-1, the V gene TRBV2; weak D call: TRBD1 (6 bases). Sequenced here: whole blood, sampled in connection with sensitization to the hapten diphenylcyclopropenone (DPC). CDR3 residues: CASSEEAGADTEAFF. The CDR3 coding sequence is TGTGCCAGCAGTGAAGAGGCGGGGGCAGATACTGAAGCTTTCTTT. The full variable domain, rest sourced from reference TRBV2 and TRBJ1-1, is EPEVTQTPSHQVTQMGQEVILRCVPISNHLYFYWYRQILGQKVEFLVSFYNNEISEKSEIFDDQFSVERPDGSNFTLKIRSTKLEDSAMYFCASSEEAGADTEAFFGQGTRLTVV.